The subject of this entry is one T cell receptor (beta chain). V was pared by 4 bases and J by 8 bases, with 10 bases of the junction left unmatched. Germline lookup yields CDR1 MGHRA and CDR2 YSYEKL. The CDR3 is 15 residues long. This sample is drawn from a study of cytomegalovirus exposure and HLA in healthy donors. PCR involved 60 Vbeta and 13 Jbeta primers. The repertoire was sequenced with immunoSEQ multiplex PCR; TCRdb's copy has only in-frame clones and lacks some. This table holds some 110,000 clones, 65% to 80% found once. This chain connects TRBV4-1 to TRBJ1-1, with TRBD1 identical over 10 bases. The sample comprised PBMCs. The receptor comes from a woman aged 40 to 50 in good health and CMV-seropositive. The chain's CDR3 is CASSLIWDRGSEAFF. Here the CDR3 DNA reads TGCGCCAGCAGCCTTATCTGGGACAGGGGAAGCGAAGCTTTCTTT.